Presented here are 19 T cell receptor beta chains from one specimen sequenced in a study of T cells in Graves' hyperthyroidism and ophthalmopathy. RNA transcripts provided the source from which TCR beta CDR3 regions were amplified. A first-round RT-PCR of the TCR CDR3 used the HTBI primer set. TCRdb fed the multiplex PCR reads into MiXCR, producing one record per CDR3 protein. The sample has 200,000 to 250,000 distinct CDR3 sequences, around 16% seen once. Material: blood. The receptors come from a woman between 45 and 65 years old with Graves' hyperthyroidism.

There are many counts of this clonotype. This CDR3 is CASRATHGTGLNQPQHF. CDR3 in DNA: TGCGCCAGCAGGGCTACCCATGGGACAGGTCTTAATCAGCCCCAGCATTTT. This chain connects TRBV4-1 to TRBJ1-5, with TRBD1 identical over 8 bases. With 6 bases clipped from V and 4 bases from J, the junction kept 14 bases outside the gene matches. In germline, CDR1 is MGHRA, CDR2 YSYEKL. The CDR3 totals 17 residues.

The table lists this clonotype with many counts. The chain uses TRBV11-3 and TRBJ1-1, with a tentative D call TRBD1 (5 bases). The V and J ends lost 5 bases and 11 bases respectively, with 15 bases between them. CDR1 is SGHNT, CDR2 YENEEA, per germline. The CDR3 consists of 12 residues. Here the CDR3 reads CASSKLGDSAFF. The CDR3 DNA reads TGTGCCAGCAGCAAACTGGGGGATTCGGCTTTCTTT.

This clonotype has ten or more counts. The chain links TRBV5-1 to TRBJ2-7; the match to TRBD2 covers 11 bases. The CDR3 runs to 15 residues. Looked up from germline, CDR1 is SGHRS and CDR2 is YFSETQ. Trimming removed 0 bases from V and 6 bases from J; junction bases left unmatched: 5. The DNA for the CDR3 is TGCGCCAGCAGCTTGGGCGGACTAGCGGGTTCCGAGCAGTACTTC. Translating gives CASSLGGLAGSEQYF.

There are many counts of this clonotype. The chain joins TRBV11-3 to TRBJ2-5, with 12 bases that match TRBD2. The V gene's germline CDR1 is SGHNT and CDR2 YENEEA. V lost 5 bases and J lost 5; bases outside the gene matches: 15. This CDR3 is 18 amino acids long. CDR3 sequence (DNA): TGTGCCAGCAGCCCCGCTGGTCCTACTAGCGGGAGGTCGGAGACCCAGTACTTC. Translating it yields CASSPAGPTSGRSETQYF.

Ten or more counts support this clonotype. The rearrangement links TRBV28 to TRBJ2-1; TRBD1 agrees at 10 bases. This CDR3 spans 14 amino acids. Germline CDR1 and CDR2: MDHEN and SYDVKM. V gave up 6 bases and J gave up 6 bases; unmatched junction bases: 5. As DNA, the CDR3 is TGTGCCAGCAGGACAGGGGGCACGGGCAATGAGCAGTTCTTC. Encoded protein: CASRTGGTGNEQFF.

In its sample, this clonotype was seen many times. The rearrangement uses TRBV12-3 or TRBV12-4 and TRBJ2-7; the D is unclear. V was pared by 2 bases and J by 2 bases, with 13 bases between. This CDR3 is built from 15 residues. The CDR3 protein is CASSLFGPSPYEQYF. The CDR3 DNA reads TGTGCCAGCAGTTTATTCGGACCAAGCCCCTACGAGCAGTACTTC.

This chain links TRBV5-1 with TRBJ2-7; 11 nucleotides match TRBD1. The junction had 8 bases not matched to a gene; V was cut back by 4 bases and J by 2 bases. The CDR3 consists of 16 residues. Per the germline V gene, CDR1 is SGHRS and CDR2 is YFSETQ. CDR3 DNA: TGCGCCAGCAGCGCCGCCGGGACAGGGGGAACCTACGAGCAGTACTTC. It encodes CASSAAGTGGTYEQYF.

The chain couples TRBV5-4 to TRBJ2-2; 10 bases map to TRBD2. Unmatched junction bases numbered 8, after V lost 4 bases and J lost 5 bases. The CDR3 consists of 16 residues. Germline CDR1 and CDR2: SGHNT and YYREEE (reference sequence). The chain's CDR3 is CASSEGTSALTGELFF. The CDR3 region has the DNA TGTGCCAGCAGCGAGGGGACTAGCGCCCTAACCGGGGAGCTGTTTTTT.

This clonotype was detected ten times or more. The V call is TRBV2, the J call TRBJ1-2; 7 bases match TRBD1. The CDR3 spans 13 residues. Germline lookup yields CDR1 SNHLY and CDR2 FYNNEI. The trim removed 7 bases at V and 2 bases at J, leaving 4 bases unmatched. The CDR3 is CASNGQVNYGYTF. DNA of the CDR3: TGTGCCAGCAATGGACAGGTGAACTATGGCTACACCTTC.

This rearrangement joins TRBV6-1 to TRBJ2-2, with a weak D call TRBD2 (5 bases). The CDR3 runs 16 residues. The germline V gene encodes CDR1 MNHNS and CDR2 SASEGT. Trimming removed 7 bases from V and 4 bases from J, with 19 bases in between. CDR3 in amino acids: CASTRSPGSTTGELFF. CDR3 DNA: TGTGCCAGCACCCGGAGTCCGGGGAGCACCACCGGGGAGCTGTTTTTT.

Only a few counts were recorded for this clonotype. The chain carries TRBV19 and TRBJ1-1; 11 bases line up with TRBD1. With V trimmed by 0 bases and J by 4 bases, 10 bases remained unmatched. The CDR3 has 18 residues. Germline-derived CDR1 and CDR2 are LNHDA and SQIVND (reference sequence). The CDR3 nucleotides read TGTGCCAGTAGTATAGACCGGACAGGGGGCGCATTGGGCACTGAAGCTTTCTTT. Amino acids: CASSIDRTGGALGTEAFF.

This clonotype appeared many times. This chain links TRBV18 with TRBJ2-7, with TRBD2 identical over 7 bases. The CDR3 contains 17 residues. The germline V gene encodes CDR1 KGHSH and CDR2 LQKENI. V dropped 3 bases and J dropped 9; count of bases not matched to a gene: 20. The CDR3 bases are TGTGCCAGCTCACCCCTCGTTCAGGCGGGACTACCCCCGAGGCAGTACTTC. It yields the protein CASSPLVQAGLPPRQYF.

The J gene is TRBJ1-2, the V gene TRBV3-1, with D perhaps TRBD1 (5 bases). V was clipped by 3 bases and J by 4 bases, with 12 bases between them. The germline V gene has CDR1 LGHDT and CDR2 YNNKEL (reference sequence). The CDR3 extends over 14 amino acids. The CDR3 bases are TGTGCCAGCAGCCAGGGGGAGTCAGTCTATGGCTACACCTTC. Residues: CASSQGESVYGYTF.

This clonotype was recorded at least ten times. The genes are TRBV20-1 and TRBJ2-1; the match to TRBD2 covers 9 bases. J was trimmed by 9 bases and V by 1 base; bases with no gene match: 10. The CDR3 spans 15 residues. CDR1 DFQATT and CDR2 SNEGSKA come from the germline V gene (reference sequence). The CDR3 DNA is TGCAGTGCTAGAGCGAGTAGCGGGAGATGGGTTGAGCAGTTCTTC. Its protein product is CSARASSGRWVEQFF.

The V and J genes are TRBV18 and TRBJ2-3; D is uncertain. Germline loops: CDR1 KGHSH, CDR2 LQKENI. Trimming shortened V by 6 bases and J by 2 bases, and 12 bases separated the two germline ends. This CDR3 has 14 residues. The CDR3 reads CASSPRRITDTQYF. Here the CDR3 DNA reads TGTGCCAGCTCCCCCCGAAGGATCACAGATACGCAGTATTTT.

The chain employs TRBV25-1 and TRBJ1-4; 8 nucleotides line up with TRBD1. The CDR3 length is 15 residues. Per the germline V gene, CDR1 is MGHDK and CDR2 is SYGVNS. With 3 bases clipped from V and 7 bases from J, the junction kept 7 bases outside the gene matches. For the CDR3, the DNA is TGTGCCAGCAGTGAGAGGACAGGGAGCATTGAAAAACTGTTTTTT. This sequence encodes CASSERTGSIEKLFF.

The CDR3 here is CASSFGTGDYGYTF. The CDR3 nucleotides read TGTGCCAGCAGTTTCGGGACAGGGGATTATGGCTACACCTTC. The chain links TRBV27 to TRBJ1-2; 10 nucleotides match TRBD1. V gave up 3 bases and J gave up 5 bases; unmatched junction bases: 3. Germline CDR1 and CDR2: MNHEY and SMNVEV (reference sequence). There are 14 residues in the CDR3.

On this clonotype: A junction boundary mismatches the germline segment, possibly from a read error. The genes are TRBV7-2 and TRBJ2-3; possible D gene TRBD1, 6 bases. Germline V gene data show CDR1 as SGHTA and CDR2 as FQGNSA. CDR3 length: 17 residues. CDR3 bases: TGTGCCAGCAGCTCACCCCTGGCAGGGGCCGACACAGACACGCAGTATTTT. It codes for CASSSPLAGADTDTQYF.

This clonotype was seen at least ten times. The chain links TRBV27 to TRBJ2-4; TRBD2 is a possible D gene (6 bases). Germline V lookup: CDR1 MNHEY, CDR2 SMNVEV (reference sequence). The CDR3 is 14 amino acids. V dropped 4 bases and J dropped 1 base, with 8 bases sitting between them. The CDR3 sequence: CASSSRGAKNIQYF. The CDR3 DNA sequence: TGTGCCAGCAGTTCGCGGGGTGCCAAAAACATTCAGTACTTC.